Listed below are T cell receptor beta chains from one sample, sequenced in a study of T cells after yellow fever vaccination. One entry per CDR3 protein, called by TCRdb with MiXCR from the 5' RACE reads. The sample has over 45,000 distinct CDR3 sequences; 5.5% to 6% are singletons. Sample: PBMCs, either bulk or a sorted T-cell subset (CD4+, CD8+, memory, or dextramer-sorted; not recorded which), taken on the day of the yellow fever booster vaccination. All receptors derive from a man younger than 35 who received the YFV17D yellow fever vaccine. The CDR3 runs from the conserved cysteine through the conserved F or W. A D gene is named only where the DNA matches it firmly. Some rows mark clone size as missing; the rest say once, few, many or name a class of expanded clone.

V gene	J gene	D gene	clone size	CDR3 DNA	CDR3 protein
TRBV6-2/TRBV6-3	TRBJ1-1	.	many	TGTGCCAGCAGTTACGGTCCGAACACTGAAGCTTTCTTT	CASSYGPNTEAFF
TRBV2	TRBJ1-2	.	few	TGTGCCAGCAGTGATACCCCCTCTGGATATGGCTACACCTTC	CASSDTPSGYGYTF
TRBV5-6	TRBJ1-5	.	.	TGTGCCAGCAGCTTGAGATCCAACTATCAGCCCCAGCATTTT	CASSLRSNYQPQHF
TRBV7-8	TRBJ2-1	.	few	TGTGCCAGCAGTCATAGACGGCGGGGTGCCTACAATGAGCAGTTCTTC	CASSHRRRGAYNEQFF
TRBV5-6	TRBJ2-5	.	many	TGTGCCAGCAGCAGTGCTTTGGACGGAGAGACCCAGTACTTC	CASSSALDGETQYF
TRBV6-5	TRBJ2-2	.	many	TGTGCCAGCAGTTACGGCCTTAGGGCTGCCGGGGAGCTGTTTTTT	CASSYGLRAAGELFF
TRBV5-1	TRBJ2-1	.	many	TGCGCCAGCAGCCCTGGGGGGGGCGTGGAGCAGTTCTTC	CASSPGGGVEQFF
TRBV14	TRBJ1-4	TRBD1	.	TGTGCCAGCAGCCAAGATTGGACAGGGGGTGAAAAACTGTTTTTT	CASSQDWTGGEKLFF
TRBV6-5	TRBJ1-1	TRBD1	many	TGTGCCAGCAGTGCACAGGGGATTGACACTGAAGCTTTCTTT	CASSAQGIDTEAFF
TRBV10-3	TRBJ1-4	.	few	TGTGCCATCAGTGAGTCTGGAGGGGAGGAAAAACTGTTTTTT	CAISESGGEEKLFF
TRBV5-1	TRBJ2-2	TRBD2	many	TGCGCCAGCAGCCCTCGACTAGCGGGGGACACCGGGGAGCTGTTTTTT	CASSPRLAGDTGELFF
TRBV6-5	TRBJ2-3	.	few	TGTGCCAGCCTTACCCTGGACCCCAAGGCAGATACGCAGTATTTT	CASLTLDPKADTQYF
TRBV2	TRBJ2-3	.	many	TGTGCCAGCAGGGGGGCCGTATGGGGCACAGATACGCAGTATTTT	CASRGAVWGTDTQYF
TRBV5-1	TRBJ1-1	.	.	TGCGCCAGCAAAGACCCTGGGAGGGGTCTAATGAACACTGAAGCTTTCTTT	CASKDPGRGLMNTEAFF
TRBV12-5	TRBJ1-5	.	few	TGTGCTAGTGGTCCGACGGACGGGCCCCAGCATTTT	CASGPTDGPQHF
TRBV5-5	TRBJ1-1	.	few	TGTGCCAGCAACAGGGCAGCAATGAACACTGAAGCTTTCTTT	CASNRAAMNTEAFF
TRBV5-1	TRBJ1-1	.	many	TGCGCCAGCAGCTTGGTTGAGGAAGGGCCGACTGAAGCTTTCTTT	CASSLVEEGPTEAFF
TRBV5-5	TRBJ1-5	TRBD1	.	TGTGCCAGCAGCGCGGACAGGGAGGATCAGCCCCAGCATTTT	CASSADREDQPQHF
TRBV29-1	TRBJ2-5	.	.	TGCAGCGTCCGACTAGATCTTGAAGAAGAGACCCAGTACTTC	CSVRLDLEEETQYF
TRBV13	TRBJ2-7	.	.	TGTGCCAGCAGCACCTGGACGGCGAGCTCCTACGAGCAGTACTTC	CASSTWTASSYEQYF
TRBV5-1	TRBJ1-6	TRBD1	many	TGCGCCAGCAGCAGGACAGGGGCGGATTCACCCCTCCACTTT	CASSRTGADSPLHF
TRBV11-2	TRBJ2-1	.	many	TGTGCCAGCAGCTGGGGCAGCGGCCGAGCCCTTGAGCAGTTCTTC	CASSWGSGRALEQFF
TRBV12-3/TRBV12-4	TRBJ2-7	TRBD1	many	TGTGCCAGCACCCCACAGGGGTCTTTCGTCGAGCAGTACTTC	CASTPQGSFVEQYF
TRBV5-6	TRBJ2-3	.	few	TGTGCCAGCAGCTTGCAAGTTGCCTGGTCCACAGATACGCAGTATTTT	CASSLQVAWSTDTQYF
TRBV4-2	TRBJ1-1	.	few	TGTGCCAGCAGCCAAGAGTATCGGGGGGGGACTGAAGCTTTCTTT	CASSQEYRGGTEAFF
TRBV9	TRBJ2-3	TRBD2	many	TGTGCCAGCAGCTCGAGGTTAGCGGGGGGACGCACAGATACGCAGTATTTT	CASSSRLAGGRTDTQYF
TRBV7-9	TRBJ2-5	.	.	TGTGCCAGCAGCTCGCCCGCGGGGTGGGAGACCCAGTACTTC	CASSSPAGWETQYF
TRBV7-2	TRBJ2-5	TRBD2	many	TGTGCCAGCAGAGGTAGCGGGGGGGCCGCAGAGACCCAGTACTTC	CASRGSGGAAETQYF
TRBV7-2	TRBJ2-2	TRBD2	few	TGTGCCAGCAGCCCCGCGGGGGCCGGGGAGCTGTTTTTT	CASSPAGAGELFF
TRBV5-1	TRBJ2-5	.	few	TGCGCCAGCAGCTTGGCCAGCGTCAACTTACAGTACCAAGAGACCCAGTACTTC	CASSLASVNLQYQETQYF
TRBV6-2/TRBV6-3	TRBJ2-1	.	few	TGTGCCAGCAGTTTCCAGGACAATGAGCAGTTCTTC	CASSFQDNEQFF
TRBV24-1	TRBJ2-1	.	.	TGTGCCACCAGTGCCTCTCTACTCAATGAGCAGTTCTTC	CATSASLLNEQFF
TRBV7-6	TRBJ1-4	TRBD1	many	TGTGCCAGCAGCAATACGACAGGGCGGGCTGAAAAACTGTTTTTT	CASSNTTGRAEKLFF
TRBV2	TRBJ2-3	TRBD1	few	TGTGCCGGTGACAGGGATCAAGATACGCAGTATTTT	CAGDRDQDTQYF
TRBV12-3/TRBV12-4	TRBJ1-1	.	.	TGTGCCAGCAGTTTTTACCCCACAGAAGCTTTCTTT	CASSFYPTEAFF
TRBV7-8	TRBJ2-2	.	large	TGTGCCAGCAGCGCAGTCGCGAACACCGGGGAGCTGTTTTTT	CASSAVANTGELFF
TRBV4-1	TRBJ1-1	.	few	TGCGCCAGCAGCCAAGGGTTCCGGCGGGCGGACACTGAAGCTTTCTTT	CASSQGFRRADTEAFF
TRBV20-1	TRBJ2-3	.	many	TGCAGTGCTAGAGATACAGGTACCAGCACAGATACGCAGTATTTT	CSARDTGTSTDTQYF
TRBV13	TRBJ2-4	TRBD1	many	TGTGCCAGCAGTCCGGACAGGGATAAAAACATTCAGTACTTC	CASSPDRDKNIQYF
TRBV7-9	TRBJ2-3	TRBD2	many	TGTGCCAGCAGCTCTATCGGGAGGCTGGAAGATACGCAGTATTTT	CASSSIGRLEDTQYF
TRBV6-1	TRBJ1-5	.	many	TGTGCCAGCAGTGAAGTGGGGGGAATCAATCAGCCCCAGCATTTT	CASSEVGGINQPQHF
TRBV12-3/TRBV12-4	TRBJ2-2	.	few	TGTGCCAGCAGACAGAACCCGGGGGCCTCCCAATCGAACACCGGGGAGCTGTTTTTT	CASRQNPGASQSNTGELFF
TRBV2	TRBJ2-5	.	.	TGTGCCAGCGAAGAGGAGACCCAGTACTTC	CASEEETQYF
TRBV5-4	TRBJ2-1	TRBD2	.	TGTGCCAGCAGCTTGACTAGCGGGGACAATGAGCAGTTCTTC	CASSLTSGDNEQFF
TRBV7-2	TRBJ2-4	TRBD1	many	TGTGCCAGCAGCTCCACAGCCGGGACAGGGAAAAACATTCAGTACTTC	CASSSTAGTGKNIQYF
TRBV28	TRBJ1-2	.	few	TGTGCCAGCAGTTTATCCCATGGCTACACCTTC	CASSLSHGYTF
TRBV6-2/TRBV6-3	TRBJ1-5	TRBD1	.	TGTGCCAGCAGGGGACAGGGGATGGGGCAGCCCCAGCATTTT	CASRGQGMGQPQHF
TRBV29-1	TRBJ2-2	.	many	TGCAGCGGACAGATTTCCGGCGGGGAGCTGTTTTTT	CSGQISGGELFF
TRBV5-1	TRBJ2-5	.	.	TGCGCCAGCAGCGTCCGGAGGGGGGGTTCGGAGACCCAGTACTTC	CASSVRRGGSETQYF
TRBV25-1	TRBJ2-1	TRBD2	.	TGTGCCAGCAGCGACCCTCGGGCAGCGGGGGGGCGTGAGCAGTTCTTC	CASSDPRAAGGREQFF
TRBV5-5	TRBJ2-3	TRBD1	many	TGTGCCAGCAGTCGGGACAGGGACAAAACAGATACGCAGTATTTT	CASSRDRDKTDTQYF
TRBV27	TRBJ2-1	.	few	TGTGCCAGCAGTTTGTACTCCTACAATGAGCAGTTCTTC	CASSLYSYNEQFF
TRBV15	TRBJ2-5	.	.	TGTGCCACCAGCAGAGTAGTCCCTTTAACCCAGTACTTC	CATSRVVPLTQYF